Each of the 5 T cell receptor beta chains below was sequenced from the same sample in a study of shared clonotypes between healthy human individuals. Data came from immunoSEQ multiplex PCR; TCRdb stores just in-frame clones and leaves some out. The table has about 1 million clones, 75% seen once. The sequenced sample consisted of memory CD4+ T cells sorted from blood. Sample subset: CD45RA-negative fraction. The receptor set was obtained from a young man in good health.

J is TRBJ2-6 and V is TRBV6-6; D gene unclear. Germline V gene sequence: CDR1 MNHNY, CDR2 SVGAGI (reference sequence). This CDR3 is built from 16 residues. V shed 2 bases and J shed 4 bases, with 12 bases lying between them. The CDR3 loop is CASSYGISSGANVLTF. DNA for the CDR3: TGTGCCAGCAGTTACGGAATTTCCTCCGGGGCCAACGTCCTGACTTTC.

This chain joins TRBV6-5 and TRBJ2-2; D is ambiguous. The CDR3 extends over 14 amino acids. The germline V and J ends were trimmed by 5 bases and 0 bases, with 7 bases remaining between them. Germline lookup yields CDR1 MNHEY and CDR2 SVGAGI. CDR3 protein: CASSRVTNTGELFF. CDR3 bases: TGTGCCAGCAGTCGCGTTACGAACACCGGGGAGCTGTTTTTT.

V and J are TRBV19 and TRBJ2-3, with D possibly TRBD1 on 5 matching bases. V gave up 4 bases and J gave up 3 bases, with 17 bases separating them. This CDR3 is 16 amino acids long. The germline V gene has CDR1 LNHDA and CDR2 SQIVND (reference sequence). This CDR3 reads CASSTPEGARTDTQYF. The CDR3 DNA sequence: TGTGCCAGTAGTACCCCCGAAGGGGCCAGAACAGATACGCAGTATTTT.

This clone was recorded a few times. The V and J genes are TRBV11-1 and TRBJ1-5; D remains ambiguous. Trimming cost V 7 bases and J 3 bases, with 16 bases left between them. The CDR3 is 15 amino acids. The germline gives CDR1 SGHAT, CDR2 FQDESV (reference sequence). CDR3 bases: TGTGCCAGCATCGGTGAGTGCGGACTCAATCAGCCCCAGCATTTT. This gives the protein CASIGECGLNQPQHF. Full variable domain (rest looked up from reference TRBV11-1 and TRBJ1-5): EAEVAQSPRYKITEKSQAVAFWCDPISGHATLYWYRQILGQGPELLVQFQDESVVDDSQLPKDRFSAERLKGVDSTLKIQPAELGDSAMYLCASIGECGLNQPQHFGDGTRLSIL.

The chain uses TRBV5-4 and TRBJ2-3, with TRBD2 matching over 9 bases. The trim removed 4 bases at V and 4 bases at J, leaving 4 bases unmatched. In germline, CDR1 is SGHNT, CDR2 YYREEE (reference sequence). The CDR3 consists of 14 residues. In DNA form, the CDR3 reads TGTGCCAGCAGCAATAGCGGGAGTTCAGATACGCAGTATTTT. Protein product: CASSNSGSSDTQYF. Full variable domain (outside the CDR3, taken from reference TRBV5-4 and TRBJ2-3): ETGVTQSPTHLIKTRGQQVTLRCSSQSGHNTVSWYQQALGQGPQFIFQYYREEENGRGNFPPRFSGLQFPNYSSELNVNALELDDSALYLCASSNSGSSDTQYFGPGTRLTVL.